This is a list of T cell receptor beta chains from one sample in a study of PD-L1 blockade in urothelial cancer. Generated by immunoSEQ multiplex PCR, the TCRdb table keeps only in-frame clones and is missing some. The sample lists about 45,000 clones; around 89% were seen once. Sequencing was performed on PBMCs, taken around atezolizumab (anti-PD-L1) treatment. Source of these receptors: a man older than 75 with urothelial cancer. CDR3s include the opening cysteine and the closing phenylalanine or tryptophan. Each record gives: clone size, D gene, V gene, J gene, CDR3 DNA, CDR3 protein. D genes are given only for firm matches. Size tells how often a clone was seen (once, few, many) or the class of an expanded clone, and some rows leave it out.

-	TRBD1	TRBV19	TRBJ1-5	TGTGCCAGTAGTAAAAAGGACAGGAAGGGCAATCAGCCCCAGCATTTT	CASSKKDRKGNQPQHF
-	-	TRBV6-5	TRBJ2-5	TGTGCCACCCACGCGGCGTCGGGAGAGACCCAGTACTTC	CATHAASGETQYF
-	-	TRBV19	TRBJ1-1	TGTGCCAGTAGGTCGGGACTCTTGAACACTGAAGCTTTCTTT	CASRSGLLNTEAFF
-	-	TRBV18	TRBJ2-1	TGTGCCAGCTCACCACCGAGCGGAGGGTACAATGAGCAGTTCTTC	CASSPPSGGYNEQFF
-	-	TRBV28	TRBJ2-6	TGTGCCAGCAGCCCCAGTGTTCTCGGGGCCAACGTCCTGACTTTC	CASSPSVLGANVLTF
-	-	TRBV11-2	TRBJ1-2	TGTGCCAGCAGCTTAGAAGGAGGATATGGCTACACCTTC	CASSLEGGYGYTF
-	TRBD1	TRBV7-2	TRBJ2-7	TGTGCCAGCAGCTTAGCTTCGGGACAGGGTTTCTACGAGCAGTACTTC	CASSLASGQGFYEQYF
few	TRBD2	TRBV7-6	TRBJ2-7	TGTGCCAGCAGCTTAGCTCGGGAGGATTTCCAGTACTTC	CASSLAREDFQYF
-	TRBD1	TRBV30	TRBJ1-2	TGTGCCTGGAGTGTATCGGGGACAGGGGTGGATGGCTACACCTTC	CAWSVSGTGVDGYTF
-	-	TRBV29-1	TRBJ2-7	TGCAGCGGGCGACAGGGCGGGGACGAGCAGTACTTC	CSGRQGGDEQYF
-	-	TRBV5-1	TRBJ2-5	TGCGCCAGCAGCCGTTGGACAGAGCAAGAGACCCAGTACTTC	CASSRWTEQETQYF
-	-	TRBV18	TRBJ2-3	TGTGCCAGCTCTCCCATCACTCTTCCGAGCACAGATACGCAGTATTTT	CASSPITLPSTDTQYF
-	TRBD2	TRBV13	TRBJ2-1	TGTGCCAGCAGCTCAGGGAGGGCTAGCGGTGGCCATGAGCAGTTCTTC	CASSSGRASGGHEQFF
-	TRBD2	TRBV5-1	TRBJ2-1	TGCGCCAGCAGCATAACGGGACTAGCGGAGTACAATGAGCAGTTCTTC	CASSITGLAEYNEQFF
-	TRBD2	TRBV28	TRBJ2-1	TGTGCCAGCCGAGATCGAGGACTAGCGAGCTACAATGAGCAGTTCTTC	CASRDRGLASYNEQFF
-	TRBD2	TRBV19	TRBJ2-3	TGTGCCAGTAGTATGCCCCTTGCCGGAGTAGCGGGGTTCACAGATACGCAGTATTTT	CASSMPLAGVAGFTDTQYF
few	TRBD2	TRBV11-2	TRBJ2-7	TGTGCCAGCAGCTTTAGCGGGAGTAACGCCGGGGAGCAGTACTTC	CASSFSGSNAGEQYF
-	-	TRBV7-9	TRBJ1-3	TGTGCCAGCAGCTACTCACAGTTAAGCTCTGGAAACACCATATATTTT	CASSYSQLSSGNTIYF
-	TRBD2	TRBV29-1	TRBJ2-3	TGCAGCGTTTCTGATCGAGCGGGAGTTGGGCCAGATACGCAGTATTTT	CSVSDRAGVGPDTQYF
-	TRBD2	TRBV15	TRBJ2-2	TGTGCCACCAGCATAGGACTAGCGGGACGCCTGAACACCGGGGAGCTGTTTTTT	CATSIGLAGRLNTGELFF
-	-	TRBV18	TRBJ2-7	TGTGCCAGCTCACCCCCAGGAGGCTACGAGCAGTACTTC	CASSPPGGYEQYF
-	-	TRBV5-8	TRBJ2-1	TGTGCCAGCAGCTTGTCGACAGGTCCCAATGAGCAGTTCTTC	CASSLSTGPNEQFF
-	TRBD1	TRBV6-1	TRBJ1-2	TGTGCCAGCAGTGGGTGGGACAGCTATGGCTACACCTTC	CASSGWDSYGYTF
-	-	TRBV19	TRBJ2-2	TGTGCCAGTAGTTTGACTAACACCGGGGAGCTGTTTTTT	CASSLTNTGELFF
once	-	TRBV19	TRBJ2-3	TGTGCCAGTAGCGGCGGGATGGGTAGCACAGATACGCAGTATTTT	CASSGGMGSTDTQYF
-	TRBD1	TRBV7-2	TRBJ2-5	TGTGCCAGCAGCTTAGCCGGGACAGGAGGGGGAGAGACCCAGTACTTC	CASSLAGTGGGETQYF
-	TRBD2	TRBV30	TRBJ2-4	TGTGCCTGGAGCCGGGGGGGGACGGACATTCAGTACTTC	CAWSRGGTDIQYF
-	TRBD2	TRBV7-9	TRBJ2-7	TGTGCCAGCAGCTTAACTAGCGATGGATCCTACGAGCAGTACTTC	CASSLTSDGSYEQYF
-	-	TRBV19	TRBJ2-1	TGTGCCAGTAGGAAAAGCTTGAGCTCCTACAATGAGCAGTTCTTC	CASRKSLSSYNEQFF
-	-	TRBV6-5	TRBJ1-1	TGTGCCAGCAGTTACCGCGAGGGTTACACTGAAGCTTTCTTT	CASSYREGYTEAFF
-	TRBD2	TRBV2	TRBJ2-7	TGTGCCAGCAGAAAAATAGCGGGAGGGTACGAGCAGTACTTC	CASRKIAGGYEQYF
-	-	TRBV28	TRBJ2-3	TGTGCCAGCAGTTTGCGGCAGCGCTCTAGCACAGATACGCAGTATTTT	CASSLRQRSSTDTQYF
-	TRBD1	TRBV5-6	TRBJ1-2	TGTGCCAGCAGCTTGGGGACAGGGGGGCATGGCTACACCTTC	CASSLGTGGHGYTF
-	TRBD1	TRBV27	TRBJ1-2	TGTGCCAGCAGTTCGCCGGACAGGGCGAACTATGGCTACACCTTC	CASSSPDRANYGYTF
-	-	TRBV19	TRBJ2-3	TGTGCCAGTAGGAAACAGGGTGGAAGTAGCACAGATACGCAGTATTTT	CASRKQGGSSTDTQYF
-	-	TRBV18	TRBJ2-2	TGTGCCAGCTCACCGCTTCAGGACACCGGGGAGCTGTTTTTT	CASSPLQDTGELFF
-	-	TRBV25-1	TRBJ2-7	TGTGCCAGCAGTGATTCTGGCGGTGGCTCCTACGAGCAGTACTTC	CASSDSGGGSYEQYF
-	-	TRBV18	TRBJ2-5	TGTGCCAGCTCACCACCGACTCAAGAGACCCAGTACTTC	CASSPPTQETQYF
once	TRBD1	TRBV19	TRBJ2-1	TGTGCCAGTAGTATCGAGACAGGGGTCGATGAGCAGTTCTTC	CASSIETGVDEQFF
once	TRBD1	TRBV5-1	TRBJ1-2	TGCGCCAGCAGCGCATCCGGGACAGGGGCCAACTATGGCTACACCTTC	CASSASGTGANYGYTF
-	-	TRBV6-5	TRBJ1-1	TGTGCCAGCAGTTTAGTAACGGGGAGCACTGAAGCTTTCTTT	CASSLVTGSTEAFF
-	-	TRBV4-2	TRBJ2-5	TGTGCCAGCAGCCAAGGCTCAGGGGGCGGGAGTCCCCAAGAGACCCAGTACTTC	CASSQGSGGGSPQETQYF
-	TRBD2	TRBV4-1	TRBJ2-1	TGCGCCAGCAGCTTTGGTAGCGGGAATATGAATGAGCAGTTCTTC	CASSFGSGNMNEQFF
-	TRBD2	TRBV14	TRBJ2-7	TGTGCCAGCAGCCAAGATAGACTAGCGGGAGTCTACGAGCAGTACTTC	CASSQDRLAGVYEQYF
few	TRBD1	TRBV19	TRBJ2-5	TGTGCCAGTAGCCCGCGCCCTCGACAGGGAGAGACCCAGTACTTC	CASSPRPRQGETQYF
-	-	TRBV9	TRBJ1-4	TGTGCCAGCAGCTCGGGGGGGGGCCAGGAAAAACTGTTTTTT	CASSSGGGQEKLFF